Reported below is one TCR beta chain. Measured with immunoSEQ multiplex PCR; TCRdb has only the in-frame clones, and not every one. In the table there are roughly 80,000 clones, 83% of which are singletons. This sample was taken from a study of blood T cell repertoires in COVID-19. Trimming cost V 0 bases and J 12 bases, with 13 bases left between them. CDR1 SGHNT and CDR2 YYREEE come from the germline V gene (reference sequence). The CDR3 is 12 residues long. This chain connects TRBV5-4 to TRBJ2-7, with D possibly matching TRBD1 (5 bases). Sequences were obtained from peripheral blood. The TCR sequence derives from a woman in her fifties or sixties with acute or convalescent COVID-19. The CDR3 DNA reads TGTGCCAGCAGCTTGGGTCAGGGAAAAGGGTACTTC. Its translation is CASSLGQGKGYF.